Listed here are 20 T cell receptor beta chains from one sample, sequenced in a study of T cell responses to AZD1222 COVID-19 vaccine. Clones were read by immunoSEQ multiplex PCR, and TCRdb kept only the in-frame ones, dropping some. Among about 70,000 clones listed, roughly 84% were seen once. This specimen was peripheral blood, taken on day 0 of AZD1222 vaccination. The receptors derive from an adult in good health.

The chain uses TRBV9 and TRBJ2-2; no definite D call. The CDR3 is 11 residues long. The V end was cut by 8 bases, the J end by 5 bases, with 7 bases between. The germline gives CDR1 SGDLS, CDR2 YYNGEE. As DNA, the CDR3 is TGTGCCAGTGGAAGGACCGGGGAGCTGTTTTTT. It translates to CASGRTGELFF.

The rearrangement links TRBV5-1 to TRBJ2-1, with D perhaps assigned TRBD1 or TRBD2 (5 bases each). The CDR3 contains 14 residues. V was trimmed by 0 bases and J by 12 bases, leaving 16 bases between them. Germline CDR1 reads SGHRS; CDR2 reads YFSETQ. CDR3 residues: CASSLGQTGNWQFF. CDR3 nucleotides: TGCGCCAGCAGCTTGGGACAGACCGGGAACTGGCAGTTCTTC. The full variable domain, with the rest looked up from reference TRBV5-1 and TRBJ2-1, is KAGVTQTPRYLIKTRGQQVTLSCSPISGHRSVSWYQQTPGQGLQFLFEYFSETQRNKGNFPGRFSGRQFSNSRSEMNVSTLELGDSALYLCASSLGQTGNWQFFGPGTRLTVL.

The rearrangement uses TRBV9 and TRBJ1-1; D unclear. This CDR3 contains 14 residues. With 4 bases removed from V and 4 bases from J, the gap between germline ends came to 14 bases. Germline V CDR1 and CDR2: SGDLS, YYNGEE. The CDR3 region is CASSSTGHGTEAFF. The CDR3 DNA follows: TGTGCCAGCAGCTCGACTGGTCACGGCACTGAAGCTTTCTTT.

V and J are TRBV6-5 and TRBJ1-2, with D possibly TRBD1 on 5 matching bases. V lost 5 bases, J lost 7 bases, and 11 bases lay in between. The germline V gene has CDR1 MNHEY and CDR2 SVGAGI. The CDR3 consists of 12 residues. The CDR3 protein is CASSRQPPGYTF. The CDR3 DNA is TGTGCCAGCAGTCGACAGCCCCCTGGCTACACCTTC.

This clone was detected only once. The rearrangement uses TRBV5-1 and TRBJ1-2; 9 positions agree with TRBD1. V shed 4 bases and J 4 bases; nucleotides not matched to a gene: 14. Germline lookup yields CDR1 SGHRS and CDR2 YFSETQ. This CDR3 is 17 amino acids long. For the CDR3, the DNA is TGCGCCAGCAGCAAGAGACCGGGACAGGGTAATTTCTATGGCTACACCTTC. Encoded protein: CASSKRPGQGNFYGYTF.

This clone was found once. The CDR3 spells CASSLTPPGGGTDTQYF. The CDR3 DNA follows: TGTGCCAGCAGCTTAACCCCACCGGGGGGCGGCACAGATACGCAGTATTTT. The chain is built from TRBV7-3 and TRBJ2-3; the D gene is possibly TRBD2 (7 bases). The CDR3 extends over 17 amino acids. Trimming took 0 bases from V and 1 from J, leaving 14 bases between them. Germline V gene data show CDR1 as SGHTA and CDR2 as FQGTGA.

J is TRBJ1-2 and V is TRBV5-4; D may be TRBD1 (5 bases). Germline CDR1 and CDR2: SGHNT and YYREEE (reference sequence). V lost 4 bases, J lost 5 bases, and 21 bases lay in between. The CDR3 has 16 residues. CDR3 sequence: CASSREIGTEVYGYTF. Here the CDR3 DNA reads TGTGCCAGCAGCCGAGAGATCGGGACTGAAGTTTATGGCTACACCTTC.

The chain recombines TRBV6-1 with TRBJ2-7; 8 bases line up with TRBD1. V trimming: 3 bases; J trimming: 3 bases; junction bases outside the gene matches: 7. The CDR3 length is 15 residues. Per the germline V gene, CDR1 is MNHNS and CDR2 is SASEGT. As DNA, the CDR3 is TGTGCCAGCAGTGAGCGGAGGACAGGGCGCTACGAGCAGTACTTC. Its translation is CASSERRTGRYEQYF.

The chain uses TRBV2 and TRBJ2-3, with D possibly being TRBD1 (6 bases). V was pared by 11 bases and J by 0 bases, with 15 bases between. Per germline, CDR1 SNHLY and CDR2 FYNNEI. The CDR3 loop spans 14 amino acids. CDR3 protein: CAVRQDLSTDTQYF. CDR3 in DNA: TGTGCCGTACGACAGGACCTAAGCACAGATACGCAGTATTTT.

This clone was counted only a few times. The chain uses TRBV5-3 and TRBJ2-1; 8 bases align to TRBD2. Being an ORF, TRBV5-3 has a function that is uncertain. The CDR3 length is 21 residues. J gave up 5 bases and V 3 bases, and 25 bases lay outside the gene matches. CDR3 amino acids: CARSWAGLNPGGPKENNEQFF. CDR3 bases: TGTGCCAGAAGCTGGGCGGGCTTGAACCCGGGGGGGCCAAAAGAAAACAATGAGCAGTTCTTC.

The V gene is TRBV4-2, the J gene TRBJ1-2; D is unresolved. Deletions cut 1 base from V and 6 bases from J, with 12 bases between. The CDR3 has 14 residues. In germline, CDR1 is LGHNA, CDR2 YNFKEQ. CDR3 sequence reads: CASSQGGQPDGYTF. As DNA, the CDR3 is TGTGCCAGCAGCCAAGGAGGGCAGCCTGATGGCTACACCTTC.

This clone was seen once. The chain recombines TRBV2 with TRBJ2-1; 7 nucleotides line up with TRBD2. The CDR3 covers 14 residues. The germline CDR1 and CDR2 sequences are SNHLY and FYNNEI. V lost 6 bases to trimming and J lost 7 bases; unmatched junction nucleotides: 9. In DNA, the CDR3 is TGTGCCAGCAGGGGGGGGTCAGTTATGAATGAGCAGTTCTTC. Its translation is CASRGGSVMNEQFF.

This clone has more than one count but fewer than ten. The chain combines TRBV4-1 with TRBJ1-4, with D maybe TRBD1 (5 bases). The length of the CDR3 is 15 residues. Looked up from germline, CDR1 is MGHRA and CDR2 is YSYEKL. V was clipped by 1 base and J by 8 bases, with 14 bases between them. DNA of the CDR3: TGCGCCAGCAGCCAAGGGGGGGGTATTTTGGAAAAACTGTTTTTT. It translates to CASSQGGGILEKLFF.

CDR3 loop: CASSHPWQGAGGYTF. CDR3 DNA sequence: TGCGCCAGCAGCCATCCATGGCAGGGGGCAGGTGGCTACACCTTC. The chain combines TRBV4-1 with TRBJ1-2, with 8 nucleotides matching TRBD1. The germline V gene encodes CDR1 MGHRA and CDR2 YSYEKL. CDR3 length equals 15 residues. Unmatched junction bases numbered 10, after V lost 3 bases and J lost 7 bases.

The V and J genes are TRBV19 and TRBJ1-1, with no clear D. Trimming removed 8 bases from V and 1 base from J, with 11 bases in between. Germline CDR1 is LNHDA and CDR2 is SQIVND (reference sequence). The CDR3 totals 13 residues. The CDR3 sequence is CASPRPENTEAFF. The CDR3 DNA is TGTGCCAGTCCGAGACCTGAGAACACTGAAGCTTTCTTT.

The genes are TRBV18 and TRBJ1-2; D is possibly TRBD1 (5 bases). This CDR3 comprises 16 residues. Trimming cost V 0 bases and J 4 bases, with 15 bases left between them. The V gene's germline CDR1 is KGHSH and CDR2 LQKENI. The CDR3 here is CASSPPSLAGSYGYTF. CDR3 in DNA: TGTGCCAGCTCACCACCCTCCCTGGCAGGGTCCTATGGCTACACCTTC.

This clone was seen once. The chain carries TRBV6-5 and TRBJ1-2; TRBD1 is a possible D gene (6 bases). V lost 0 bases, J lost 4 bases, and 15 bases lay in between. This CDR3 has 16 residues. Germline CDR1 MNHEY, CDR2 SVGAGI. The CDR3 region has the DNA TGTGCCAGCAGTTACTCAGGGGGGCCGATTCTCTATGGCTACACCTTC. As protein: CASSYSGGPILYGYTF.

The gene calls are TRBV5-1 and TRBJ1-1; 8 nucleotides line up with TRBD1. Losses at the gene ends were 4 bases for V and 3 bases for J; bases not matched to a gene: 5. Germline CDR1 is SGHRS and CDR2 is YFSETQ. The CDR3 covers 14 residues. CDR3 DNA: TGCGCCAGCAGCCCTCAGGGGGCGGACACTGAAGCTTTCTTT. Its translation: CASSPQGADTEAFF.

This CDR3 reads CASSYQGTLSGNTIYF. Written as DNA, the CDR3 is TGTGCCAGCAGCTACCAGGGGACCCTCTCTGGAAACACCATATATTTT. The rearrangement joins TRBV5-4 to TRBJ1-3; tentative D call: TRBD1 (6 bases). Germline values: CDR1 SGHNT, CDR2 YYREEE (reference sequence). V lost 3 bases to trimming and J lost 0 bases, with 13 bases between them. The CDR3 runs to 16 residues.

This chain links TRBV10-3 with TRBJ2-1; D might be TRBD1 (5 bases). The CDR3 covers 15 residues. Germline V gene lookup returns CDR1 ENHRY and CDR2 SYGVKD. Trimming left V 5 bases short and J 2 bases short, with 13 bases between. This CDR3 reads CAISSGPGTYNEQFF. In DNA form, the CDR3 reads TGTGCCATCAGTTCCGGGCCAGGGACCTACAATGAGCAGTTCTTC.